This TCR beta chain was sequenced in a study of blood T cell repertoires in COVID-19. Overall study: Samples taken during acute and convalescent COVID-19 were collected in the United States, Italy and Spain. From T cells, B-cell-depleted T cells, or PBMCs came the material, which was cDNA or gDNA.

Authors' processing steps: Estimates of nucleated cell counts were drawn from the amplification of reference gene primers. TCRdb keeps only in-frame clones here, not all; method: immunoSEQ multiplex PCR. V and J calls and clone size are given by that table; D and trimming were obtained from the DNA. The repertoire consists of roughly 330,000 clones, with approximately 90% occurring once and the leading ten covering roughly 8.9%. Seattle's cohort entered during active infection and was followed longitudinally. This clonotype was obtained from a man aged 30 to 45 with COVID-19, enrolled during active disease. Sequenced: peripheral blood.

CDR3 protein: CASGGRHTDTQYF. The CDR3 nucleotides read TGTGCCAGCGGAGGACGGCACACAGATACGCAGTATTTT. The chain links TRBV6-6 to TRBJ2-3, with D possibly matching TRBD2 (5 bases). V was pared by 8 bases and J by 2 bases, with 11 bases between. CDR3 length: 13 residues. CDR1 is MNHNY and CDR2 is SVGAGI in the germline V gene (reference sequence).